The sequence of this TCR beta chain was determined in a study of metastatic and nonmetastatic thyroid tumors. Study-wide context: Blood and tumor or nodule tissue repertoires from malignant and benign thyroid patients were compared.

In germline, CDR1 is MNHEY, CDR2 SVGEGT. The V and J ends lost 1 base and 7 bases respectively, with 14 bases between them. This CDR3 is 16 amino acids long. Treatment of any kind had been given to no patient before thyroid surgery. In the authors' methods: It was from CDR3 differences across clinicopathological groups that a distant-metastasis classifier for papillary thyroid cancer was built. With MiXCR, TCRdb reprocessed the PCR reads. The V and J calls and clone size come from TCRdb's table, not from the authors' own analysis. This table holds 30,000 to 45,000 clones, 25% to 30% found once. Sequenced input: blood. The V call is TRBV6-2 or TRBV6-3, the J call TRBJ1-6; D possibly corresponds to TRBD1 (5 bases). The receptor's source is a male donor with papillary thyroid cancer or a benign thyroid nodule (not recorded which). Some clones in this sample may be carry-over from other donors' samples. CDR3 protein: CASSYFATAANSPLHF. The CDR3 DNA reads as TGTGCCAGCAGTTACTTTGCGACAGCGGCGAATTCACCCCTCCACTTT.